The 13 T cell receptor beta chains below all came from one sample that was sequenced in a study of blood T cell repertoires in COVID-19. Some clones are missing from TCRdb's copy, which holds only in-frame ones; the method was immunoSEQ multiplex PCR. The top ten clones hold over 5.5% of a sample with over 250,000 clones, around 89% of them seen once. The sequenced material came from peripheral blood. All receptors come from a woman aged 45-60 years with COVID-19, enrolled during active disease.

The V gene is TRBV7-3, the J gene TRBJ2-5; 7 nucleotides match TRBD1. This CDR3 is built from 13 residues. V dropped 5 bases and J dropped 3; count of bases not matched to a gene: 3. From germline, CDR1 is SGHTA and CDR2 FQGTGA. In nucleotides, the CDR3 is TGTGCCAGCAGCACCACAGGGGAAGAGACCCAGTACTTC. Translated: CASSTTGEETQYF.

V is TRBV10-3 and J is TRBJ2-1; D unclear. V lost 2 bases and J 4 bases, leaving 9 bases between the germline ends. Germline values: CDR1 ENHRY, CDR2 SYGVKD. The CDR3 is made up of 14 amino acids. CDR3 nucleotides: TGTGCCATCAGTGAGGATCCAGGTTACAATGAGCAGTTCTTC. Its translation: CAISEDPGYNEQFF.

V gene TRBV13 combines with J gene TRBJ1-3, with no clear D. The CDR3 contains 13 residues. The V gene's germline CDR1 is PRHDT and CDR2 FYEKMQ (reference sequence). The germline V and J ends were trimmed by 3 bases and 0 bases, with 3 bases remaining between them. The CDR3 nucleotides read TGTGCCAGCAGCTTTTACTCTGGAAACACCATATATTTT. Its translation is CASSFYSGNTIYF.

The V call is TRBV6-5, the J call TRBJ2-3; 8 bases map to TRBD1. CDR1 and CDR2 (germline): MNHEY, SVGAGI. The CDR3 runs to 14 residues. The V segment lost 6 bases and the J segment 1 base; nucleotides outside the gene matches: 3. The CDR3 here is CASRTGVGTDTQYF. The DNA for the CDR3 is TGTGCCAGCAGGACAGGGGTCGGCACAGATACGCAGTATTTT.

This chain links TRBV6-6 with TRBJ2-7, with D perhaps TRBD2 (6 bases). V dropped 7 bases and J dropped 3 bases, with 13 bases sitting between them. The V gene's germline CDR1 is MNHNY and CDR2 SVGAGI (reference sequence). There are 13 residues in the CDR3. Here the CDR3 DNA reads TGTGCCAGCAATGTAGCGGAATACTACGAGCAGTACTTC. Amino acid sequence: CASNVAEYYEQYF.

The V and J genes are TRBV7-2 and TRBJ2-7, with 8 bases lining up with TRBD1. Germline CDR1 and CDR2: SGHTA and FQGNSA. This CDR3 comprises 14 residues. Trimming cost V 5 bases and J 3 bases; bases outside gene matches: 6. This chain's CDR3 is CASSKQGEYYEQYF. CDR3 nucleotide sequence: TGTGCCAGCAGCAAACAGGGGGAGTACTACGAGCAGTACTTC.

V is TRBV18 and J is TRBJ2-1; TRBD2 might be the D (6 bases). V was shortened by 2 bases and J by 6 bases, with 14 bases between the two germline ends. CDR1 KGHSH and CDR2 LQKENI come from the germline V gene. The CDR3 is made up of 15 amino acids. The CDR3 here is CASSPGTPVGNEQFF. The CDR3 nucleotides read TGTGCCAGCTCACCAGGGACTCCGGTCGGCAATGAGCAGTTCTTC. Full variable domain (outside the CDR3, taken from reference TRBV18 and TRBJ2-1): NAGVMQNPRHLVRRRGQEARLRCSPMKGHSHVYWYRQLPEEGLKFMVYLQKENIIDESGMPKERFSAEFPKEGPSILRIQQVVRGDSAAYFCASSPGTPVGNEQFFGPGTRLTVL.

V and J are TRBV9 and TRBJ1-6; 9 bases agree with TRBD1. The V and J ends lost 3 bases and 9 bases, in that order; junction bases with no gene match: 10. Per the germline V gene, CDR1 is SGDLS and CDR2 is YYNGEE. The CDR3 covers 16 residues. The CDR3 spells CASSEQGATGTSPLHF. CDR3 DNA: TGTGCCAGCAGCGAACAGGGGGCCACAGGGACTTCACCCCTCCACTTT.

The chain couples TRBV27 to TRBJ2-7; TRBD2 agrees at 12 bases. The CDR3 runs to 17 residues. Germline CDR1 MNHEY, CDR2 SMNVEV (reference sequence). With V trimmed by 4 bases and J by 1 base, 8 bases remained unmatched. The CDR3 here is CASSSQILAGGSYEQYF. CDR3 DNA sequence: TGTGCCAGCAGTTCGCAGATACTAGCGGGAGGTTCCTACGAGCAGTACTTC.

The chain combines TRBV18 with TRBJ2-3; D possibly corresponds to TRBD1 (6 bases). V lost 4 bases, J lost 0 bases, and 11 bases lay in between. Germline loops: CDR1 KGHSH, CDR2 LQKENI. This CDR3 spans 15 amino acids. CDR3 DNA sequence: TGTGCCAGCTCACGGACAGCCCTTAGCACAGATACGCAGTATTTT. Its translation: CASSRTALSTDTQYF. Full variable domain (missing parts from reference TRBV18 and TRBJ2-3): NAGVMQNPRHLVRRRGQEARLRCSPMKGHSHVYWYRQLPEEGLKFMVYLQKENIIDESGMPKERFSAEFPKEGPSILRIQQVVRGDSAAYFCASSRTALSTDTQYFGPGTRLTVL.

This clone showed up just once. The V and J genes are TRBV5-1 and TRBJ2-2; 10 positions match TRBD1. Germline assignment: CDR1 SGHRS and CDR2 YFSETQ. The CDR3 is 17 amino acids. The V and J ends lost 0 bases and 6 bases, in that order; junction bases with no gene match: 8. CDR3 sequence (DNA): TGCGCCAGCAGCTTGGCCGGGCGGGACAGGGGTTCCGGGGAGCTGTTTTTT. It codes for CASSLAGRDRGSGELFF. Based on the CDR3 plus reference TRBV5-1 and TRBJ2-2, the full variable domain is KAGVTQTPRYLIKTRGQQVTLSCSPISGHRSVSWYQQTPGQGLQFLFEYFSETQRNKGNFPGRFSGRQFSNSRSEMNVSTLELGDSALYLCASSLAGRDRGSGELFFGEGSRLTVL.

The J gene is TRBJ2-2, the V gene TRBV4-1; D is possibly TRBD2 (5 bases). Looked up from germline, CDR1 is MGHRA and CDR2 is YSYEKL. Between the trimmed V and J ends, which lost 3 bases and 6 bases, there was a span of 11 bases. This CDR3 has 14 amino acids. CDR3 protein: CASSHPDLPGELFF. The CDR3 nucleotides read TGCGCCAGCAGCCACCCGGACTTACCCGGGGAGCTGTTTTTT.

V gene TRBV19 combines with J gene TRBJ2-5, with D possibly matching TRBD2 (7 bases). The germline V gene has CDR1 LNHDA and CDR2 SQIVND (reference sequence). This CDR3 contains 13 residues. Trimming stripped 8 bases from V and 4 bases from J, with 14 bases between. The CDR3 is CASAGAGSETQYF. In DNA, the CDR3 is TGTGCCAGTGCGGGGGCAGGGTCAGAGACCCAGTACTTC. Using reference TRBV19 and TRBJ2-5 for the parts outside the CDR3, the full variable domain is DGGITQSPKYLFRKEGQNVTLSCEQNLNHDAMYWYRQDPGQGLRLIYYSQIVNDFQKGDIAEGYSVSREKKESFPLTVTSAQKNPTAFYLCASAGAGSETQYFGPGTRLLVL.